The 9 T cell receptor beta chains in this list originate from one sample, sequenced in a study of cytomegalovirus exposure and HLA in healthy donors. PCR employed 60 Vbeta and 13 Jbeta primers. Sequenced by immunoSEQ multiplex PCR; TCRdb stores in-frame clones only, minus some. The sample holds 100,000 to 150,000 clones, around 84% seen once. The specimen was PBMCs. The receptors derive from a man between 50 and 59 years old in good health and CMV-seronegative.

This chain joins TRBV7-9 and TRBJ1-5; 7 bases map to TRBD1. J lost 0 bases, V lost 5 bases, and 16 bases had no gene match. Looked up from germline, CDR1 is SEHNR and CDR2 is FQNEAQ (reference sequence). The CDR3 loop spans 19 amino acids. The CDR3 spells CASSDTGDSPYYSNQPQHF. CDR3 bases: TGTGCCAGCAGCGATACGGGGGACAGCCCATATTATAGCAATCAGCCCCAGCATTTT. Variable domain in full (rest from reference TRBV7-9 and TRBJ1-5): DTGVSQNPRHKITKRGQNVTFRCDPISEHNRLYWYRQTLGQGPEFLTYFQNEAQLEKSRLLSDRFSAERPKGSFSTLEIQRTEQGDSAMYLCASSDTGDSPYYSNQPQHFGDGTRLSIL.

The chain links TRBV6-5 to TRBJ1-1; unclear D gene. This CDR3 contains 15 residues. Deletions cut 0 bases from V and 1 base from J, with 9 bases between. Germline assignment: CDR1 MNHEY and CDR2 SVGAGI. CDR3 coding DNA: TGTGCCAGCAGTTACTCAGCTATTCCGAACACTGAAGCTTTCTTT. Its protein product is CASSYSAIPNTEAFF.

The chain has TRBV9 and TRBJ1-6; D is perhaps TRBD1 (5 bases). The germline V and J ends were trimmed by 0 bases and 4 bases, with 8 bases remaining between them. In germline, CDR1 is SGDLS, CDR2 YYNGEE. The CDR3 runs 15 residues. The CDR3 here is CASSVGDRYNSPLHF. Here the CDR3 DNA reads TGTGCCAGCAGCGTAGGCGACAGATATAATTCACCCCTCCACTTT. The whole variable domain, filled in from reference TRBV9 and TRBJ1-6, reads DSGVTQTPKHLITATGQRVTLRCSPRSGDLSVYWYQQSLDQGLQFLIQYYNGEERAKGNILERFSAQQFPDLHSELNLSSLELGDSALYFCASSVGDRYNSPLHFGNGTRLTVT.

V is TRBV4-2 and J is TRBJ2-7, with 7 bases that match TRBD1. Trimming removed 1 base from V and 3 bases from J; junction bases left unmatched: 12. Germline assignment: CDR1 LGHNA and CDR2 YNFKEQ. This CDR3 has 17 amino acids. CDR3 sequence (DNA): TGTGCCAGCAGCCAAGTAACGCGAAGGGGGCTGAACTACGAGCAGTACTTC. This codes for CASSQVTRRGLNYEQYF.

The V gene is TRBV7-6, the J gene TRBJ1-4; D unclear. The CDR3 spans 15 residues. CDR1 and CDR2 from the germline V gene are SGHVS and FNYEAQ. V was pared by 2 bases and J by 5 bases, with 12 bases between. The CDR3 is CASSLISPSNEKLFF. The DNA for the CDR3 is TGTGCCAGCAGCTTAATAAGCCCATCCAATGAAAAACTGTTTTTT.

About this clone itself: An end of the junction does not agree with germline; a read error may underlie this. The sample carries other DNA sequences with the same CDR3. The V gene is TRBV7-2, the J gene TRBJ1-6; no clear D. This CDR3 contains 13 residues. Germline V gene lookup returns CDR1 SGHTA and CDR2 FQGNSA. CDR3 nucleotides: TGTGCCAGCAGCCCAGTATTGTATTCCCCCCTCCACTTT. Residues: CASSPVLYSPLHF.

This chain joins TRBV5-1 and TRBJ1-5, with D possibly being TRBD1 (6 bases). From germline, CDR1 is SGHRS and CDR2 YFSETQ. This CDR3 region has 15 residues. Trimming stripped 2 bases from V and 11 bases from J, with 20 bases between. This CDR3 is CASSFGQLGGEAQHF. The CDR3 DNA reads TGCGCCAGCAGCTTTGGACAGCTGGGTGGAGAAGCCCAGCATTTT.

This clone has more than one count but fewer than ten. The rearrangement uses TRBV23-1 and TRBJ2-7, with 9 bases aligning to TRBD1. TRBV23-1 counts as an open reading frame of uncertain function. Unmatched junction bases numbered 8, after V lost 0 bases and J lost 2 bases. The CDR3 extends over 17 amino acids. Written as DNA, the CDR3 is TGCGCCAGCAGTCAATCCCCTAACAGGGGGCCAACCTACGAGCAGTACTTC. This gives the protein CASSQSPNRGPTYEQYF.

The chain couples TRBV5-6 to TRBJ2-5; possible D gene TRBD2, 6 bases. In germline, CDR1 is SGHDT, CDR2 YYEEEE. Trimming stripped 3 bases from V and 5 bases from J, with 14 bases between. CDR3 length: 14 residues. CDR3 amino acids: CASSSGTLDETQYF. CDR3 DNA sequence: TGTGCCAGCAGCTCCGGGACTCTTGATGAGACCCAGTACTTC.